This TCR beta chain was captured in a study of T cells in Graves' hyperthyroidism and ophthalmopathy (dated by TCRdb to 2018 to 2020). Concerning the study at large: To identify TCR V-J signatures that set the groups apart, the researchers used a discovery cohort of 100 patients, made up of roughly 45 with Graves' ophthalmopathy and 57 with stable Graves' hyperthyroidism. In addition, the study compared T-cell repertoires in thyroid tissue and in blood from roughly six Graves' hyperthyroidism patients. Prospective prediction of ophthalmopathy was tested in an independent validation cohort of 18 to 20 hyperthyroidism patients and 15 to 17 patients who later progressed to ophthalmopathy. The 100 or so discovery patients were divided at random into training and test sets in a 7:3 ratio. After sampling, hyperthyroidism patients received methimazole starting at 30 mg daily, and ophthalmopathy patients received high-dose intravenous methylprednisolone. The paper reports TCR Vbeta CDR3 sequencing of fewer than 150 peripheral blood samples: over 40 ophthalmopathy, under 80 hyperthyroidism and around 17 progressor patients. General conclusions and limits of the study: In validation, the model predicted progression to ophthalmopathy a median of 6.5 months before onset, with roughly 68% sensitivity and roughly 79% specificity. A model built on a 13 V-J signature distinguished ophthalmopathy from stable hyperthyroidism, reaching 85% to 90% sensitivity and around 81% specificity in cross-validation and 80%/75% in testing. No statistical method was used to fix the sample size in advance, and group allocation was not hidden from the investigators. Most expanded thyroid clonotypes (frequency above 0.001) were also detected in blood, a finding suggesting that blood repertoires may reflect thyroid immune responses.

The TCR beta CDR3 regions were amplified from the RNA transcripts. The TCR CDR3 was subjected to a first round of RT-PCR using the HTBI primer set and the Qiagen OneStep RT-PCR kit. Libraries were constructed in a second round of multiplex PCR, after which size selection and purification were carried out. Libraries were sequenced paired-end with 100 bp reads on an Illumina HiSeq2000. The paper's data handling went like this. SOAPnuke was used to process the raw data, throwing out any read that contained adapters or uncalled bases, had a mean Phred below 15, or lacked an exact constant-primer or identifier match. High-quality paired reads were merged using COPE v1.2.5, and each unique nucleotide sequence was defined as a clonotype. Clonotypes were aligned to IMGT TRBV, TRBD and TRBJ reference segments using MiTCR v1.1. Only V-J combinations with frequency above 0.0001, covering about 99% of repertoires, were analysed. The TCS score was defined as F50 (clonal expansion) divided by E x V (chaos), with BLOSUM62-based TCRdist calculated between CDR3 peptides within each V-J. Welch's t-statistics and random forest reduced fewer than 550 V-J features to some 14, which were used in a naive Bayes classifier (R e1071). The Morisita-Horn index was used to measure how similar the thyroid and blood repertoires were. TCRdb reprocessing: public reads trimmed at Q25 with fastp, clones called with MiXCR, in-frame beta chains kept. Rows are unified per CDR3 protein, each entry keeping the most common DNA and genes. The V and J calls reflect TCRdb's pipeline rather than the authors' work. The sample table contains 600,000 to 700,000 distinct CDR3 sequences; only one count was recorded for just under 45% of them. The ten largest clones capture about 7.7% of the sample.

This clonotype occurred a few times. The clone's antigen remains unknown. Base qualities are missing; no much larger clone stands one base away. Any patient with an uncontrolled infection, another autoimmune disease, pregnancy or lactation was excluded. Clinical symptoms, serum thyroxine and TRAb, thyroid ultrasound, and orbital computed tomography formed the basis for the diagnoses. Trizol reagent was used to extract total RNA, and RNA quality was then checked on an Agilent 2100 Bioanalyzer. The germline V gene encodes CDR1 ENHRY and CDR2 SYGVKD. V lost 10 bases and J lost 0 bases; the stretch between them is 13 bases long. The CDR3 sequence holds 14 residues, the cysteine and phenylalanine included. Kept here is only the CDR3 DNA, which spans 42 bases and is read in frame from base 1.

Recombination connected TRBV10-3 to TRBJ1-5, with an unclear D gene assignment. The sample taken for sequencing was peripheral blood or thyroid tissue (not recorded which). This clonotype originated in an adult man with Graves' disease, either hyperthyroidism or ophthalmopathy (not recorded which). The DNA sequence reads TGTGCCAGCAGAGCTGGACCTAGCAATCAGCCCCAGCATTTT. The encoded protein is CASRAGPSNQPQHF.